This TCR beta chain appears in the sequencing data of a study of molecular identifiers for immune sequencing clone quantification (dated by TCRdb to between 2018 and 2020). Notes on the research overall: For a replicate experiment, RNA from around 20,000 or 99,000 naive CD8 T cells was divided into five aliquots, of which four were sequenced. The study was a methods study using CD8 T cells to benchmark molecular-identifier clustering-based TCR repertoire sequencing (MIDCIRS) and TCR RNA copy counting. The paper as a whole reports these results and caveats: When barcode sub-clustering was left out, chimeric consensus sequences inflated TCR diversity, with chimeras reaching as high as 47%. Spiked-in Jurkat TCR RNA (approximately 9 copies' worth), which is not part of the donor repertoire, was contained in the naive libraries. In CMV-specific effector cells, clones with more than 20 RNA copies contained over 97% of molecules, whereas in naive cells such clones contained under 1% of molecules. Modeling estimated about three recovered TCR RNA copies per cell, compared with about 9.8 by digital PCR, which implies approximately 30% capture efficiency. Highly expanded clone sizes could be underestimated because identical TCR molecules may share a barcode. A single cell's worth of spiked-in Jurkat TCR RNA was reported detectable even among one million naive CD8 T cells.

Libraries were built with PCR. The sequencing machine was an Illumina HiSeq 4000. Bulk TCR libraries were prepared as previously described, using TCR primers listed in Table S5. The Qiagen AllPrep DNA/RNA kit was used to purify total RNA. Reads from multiple sequencing runs of the same library were pooled before analysis. On the authors' methods: Reads were retained only if an exact TCR constant sequence was present, and the retained reads were trimmed to 150 nt and grouped according to their 12-nt molecular barcodes. Within each barcode group, reads were sub-clustered at a 15% Levenshtein threshold, and quality-weighted consensus sequences were built per RNA molecule. Non-functional sequences were excluded, and lower-count sequences lying one edit away from another sequence were also excluded. Based on a fit of two negative binomial distributions, barcode sub-clusters having less than 20% of the maximum read count were discarded. In TCRdb, the public reads were trimmed at Q25 with fastp and aligned with MiXCR, with productive beta chains retained. Entries that share a CDR3 protein sequence are merged under the most common genes and DNA. TCRdb, rather than the study authors, made the V and J calls. Here the sample has about 320,000 distinct CDR3 sequences; 20% to 25% occur a single time. Under 0.95% of the sample belongs to the ten largest clones.

As regards this clonotype: This receptor's antigen is unknown. A single base separates this from a much larger clone, so it may be a read error.

Taken from the germline V gene (reference sequence), the CDR1 and CDR2 loops are MNHNY and SVGAGI. From the cysteine up to the phenylalanine, the CDR3 has a length of 16 residues. The only DNA kept is the CDR3, 48 bases in frame from the first base. Naive CD8 T cell libraries were made from approximately 20,000 to 1,000,000 sorted cells using 10%, 30% or 50% of purified RNA. Naive CD8 T cells were FACS-sorted as CD8+CD4-CCR7+CD45RA+ on a BD FACSAria II into RLT Plus buffer. To test detection sensitivity, Jurkat RNA equal to some 11 TCR copies was added to samples of about 17,000-1,100,000 naive CD8 T cells. Enrichment of CD8 T cells was done with RosetteSep CD8+ T Cell Enrichment Cocktail plus Ficoll-Paque, and ACK red cell lysis came afterward.

The receptor chain draws on TRBV6-6 and TRBJ2-1; 10 junctional bases match TRBD1. This receptor was obtained from a human donor in good health. Some libraries in this study had Jurkat cell RNA spiked in. Sequences were obtained from naive CD8+ T cells from blood, with Jurkat cell RNA spiked in. This sample's cell subset or site label indicates: FACS-sorted CD8+CD4-CCR7+CD45RA+ naive T cells. Here is the DNA: TGTGCCAGCGGTTACTTAGCCGGACAGGGGGAGAATGAGCAGTTCTTC. Its product reads: CASGYLAGQGENEQFF.